This TCR beta chain was sequenced in a study of T cells of healthy individuals. One entry per CDR3 protein, called by TCRdb with MiXCR from the 5' RACE reads. The table shows about 60,000 distinct CDR3 sequences, with about 17% occurring only once. CDR1 is SGHRS and CDR2 is YFSETQ in the germline V gene. The CDR3 consists of 13 residues. V lost 0 bases to trimming and J lost 10 bases, with 8 bases between them. This TCR derives from a human donor in good health. V and J are TRBV5-1 and TRBJ1-6, with D maybe TRBD1 (6 bases). The CDR3: CASSLDGGSPLHF. The CDR3 bases are TGCGCCAGCAGCTTGGATGGGGGCTCACCCCTCCACTTT.